Below, 31 T cell receptor beta chains from the same sample are listed, as sequenced in a study of cytomegalovirus exposure and HLA in healthy donors. Primers included in the PCR were 60 Vbeta and 13 Jbeta primers. Only in-frame clones appear in the TCRdb table, and some are missing; sequencing was by immunoSEQ multiplex PCR. This repertoire shows 130,000 to 150,000 clones, 73% found once; its top ten account for 13% to 15%. Sequencing was performed on PBMCs. Receptors were obtained from a human donor in good health.

In this sample, this clone turned up once. DNA of the CDR3: TGTGCCAGCAGCTTAAGGGGGGAGCGGGGTTCACAAGAGACCCAGTACTTC. Its translation is CASSLRGERGSQETQYF. V and J are TRBV7-6 and TRBJ2-5, with a possible D match to TRBD2 (7 bases). There are 17 residues in the CDR3. Trimming stripped 2 bases from V and 2 bases from J, with 18 bases between. The germline V gene encodes CDR1 SGHVS and CDR2 FNYEAQ.

This clone showed up just once. The CDR3 loop reads CASSLVGGVGTEAFF. CDR3 DNA: TGTGCCAGCAGTTTAGTCGGGGGGGTTGGCACTGAAGCTTTCTTT. The V and J genes are TRBV27 and TRBJ1-1; TRBD1 might be the D (5 bases). Trimming took 2 bases from V and 4 from J, leaving 14 bases between them. The CDR3 is made up of 15 amino acids. Germline values: CDR1 MNHEY, CDR2 SMNVEV (reference sequence).

This clone was observed a handful of times. The chain is built from TRBV2 and TRBJ1-1; D is unresolved. The CDR3 is made up of 13 amino acids. Germline V gene sequence: CDR1 SNHLY, CDR2 FYNNEI. The V end was cut by 1 base, the J end by 3 bases, with 6 bases between. The CDR3 DNA sequence: TGTGCCAGCAGTGAAGAGTCAGACACTGAAGCTTTCTTT. It specifies CASSEESDTEAFF.

J is TRBJ1-1 and V is TRBV2, with D unclear. This CDR3 spans 11 amino acids. Between the trimmed V and J ends, which lost 5 bases and 3 bases, there was a span of 4 bases. Looked up from germline, CDR1 is SNHLY and CDR2 is FYNNEI. CDR3 sequence: CASSPYTEAFF. CDR3 nucleotide sequence: TGTGCCAGCAGTCCCTACACTGAAGCTTTCTTT.

In regard to this clone: Other DNA sequences within the sample encode an identical CDR3. The V gene is TRBV2, the J gene TRBJ1-5; D is unclear. CDR3 length: 13 residues. CDR1 SNHLY and CDR2 FYNNEI come from the germline V gene. Trimming removed 7 bases at V and 0 bases at J, with 7 bases between. The CDR3 sequence is CASTQYSNQPQHF. CDR3 nucleotides: TGTGCCAGCACCCAGTATAGCAATCAGCCCCAGCATTTT.

CDR3 nucleotides: TGCGCCAGCAGCCAGGGCGGGAGCGCAGATACGCAGTATTTT. Translating it yields CASSQGGSADTQYF. The chain joins TRBV4-1 to TRBJ2-3; TRBD2 aligns across 7 bases. The CDR3 runs 14 residues. Looked up from germline, CDR1 is MGHRA and CDR2 is YSYEKL. J lost 4 bases, V lost 3 bases, and 4 bases had no gene match.

This clone was counted only a few times. The CDR3 region has the DNA TGTGCCAGCAGCCCCAGAATCGGGACAGGGATCTACGAGCAGTACTTC. Translating it yields CASSPRIGTGIYEQYF. The V and J genes are TRBV7-3 and TRBJ2-7, with TRBD1 matching over 9 bases. With V trimmed by 5 bases and J by 3 bases, 11 bases remained unmatched. The CDR3 consists of 16 residues. The germline V gene has CDR1 SGHTA and CDR2 FQGTGA.

This clone appeared a single time. The chain employs TRBV29-1 and TRBJ2-7, with a tentative D call TRBD2 (6 bases). CDR3 length: 12 amino acids. Trimming pared 7 bases from V and 0 bases from J, leaving 10 bases between. Germline CDR1 reads SQVTM; CDR2 reads ANQGSEA. The CDR3 nucleotides read TGCAGCGGTCGCGGGAACTCCTACGAGCAGTACTTC. Translating gives CSGRGNSYEQYF.

The chain uses TRBV7-6 and TRBJ1-2, with unresolved D. Trimming left V 5 bases short and J 4 bases short, with 23 bases between. This CDR3 region has 17 residues. The germline CDR1 and CDR2 sequences are SGHVS and FNYEAQ. The CDR3 loop reads CASSDTINGARGYGYTF. The CDR3 coding sequence is TGTGCCAGCAGCGACACAATCAATGGAGCACGGGGCTATGGCTACACCTTC.

The chain joins TRBV4-1 to TRBJ2-2; 11 nucleotides line up with TRBD2. The junction had 0 bases not matched to a gene; V was cut back by 0 bases and J by 6 bases. Germline V CDR1 and CDR2: MGHRA, YSYEKL. The length of the CDR3 is 15 residues. The DNA for the CDR3 is TGCGCCAGCAGCCAAGAACTAGCGGGAGCCGGGGAGCTGTTTTTT. Protein: CASSQELAGAGELFF.

This rearrangement joins TRBV4-1 to TRBJ2-1; 9 bases fit TRBD2. Trimming took 1 base from V and 6 from J; bases not matched to a gene: 4. There are 15 residues in the CDR3. CDR1 MGHRA and CDR2 YSYEKL come from the germline V gene. CDR3 DNA sequence: TGCGCCAGCAGCCAAGCTAGCGGGGTCAGCAATGAGCAGTTCTTC. Translating it yields CASSQASGVSNEQFF.

This clone is a singleton in its sample. The rearrangement uses TRBV2 and TRBJ2-7; 7 bases match TRBD1. This CDR3 contains 15 residues. Unmatched junction bases numbered 9, after V lost 3 bases and J lost 4 bases. Germline CDR1 reads SNHLY; CDR2 reads FYNNEI. DNA for the CDR3: TGTGCCAGCAGTGAGGGGGACATCAGGGGGTACGAGCAGTACTTC. Its translation is CASSEGDIRGYEQYF.

The chain carries TRBV25-1 and TRBJ2-7; D remains ambiguous. Germline loops: CDR1 MGHDK, CDR2 SYGVNS. V lost 4 bases and J lost 4, with 8 bases in between. The length of the CDR3 is 12 residues. The chain's CDR3 is CASSASGYEQYF. CDR3 sequence (DNA): TGTGCCAGCAGTGCGTCGGGTTACGAGCAGTACTTC.

The chain employs TRBV2 and TRBJ1-2; 7 bases match TRBD1. The V gene end was trimmed by 6 bases and the J gene end by 4 bases; junction bases not matched to a gene: 2. This CDR3 region has 12 residues. The V gene's germline CDR1 is SNHLY and CDR2 FYNNEI. CDR3 region: CASSPGGYGYTF. The CDR3 DNA reads TGTGCCAGCAGCCCAGGGGGCTATGGCTACACCTTC.

The rearrangement uses TRBV11-3 and TRBJ2-7; TRBD1 matches 7 bases. Germline V lookup: CDR1 SGHNT, CDR2 YENEEA. The CDR3 extends over 13 amino acids. Trimming removed 5 bases from V and 6 bases from J; junction bases left unmatched: 7. The CDR3 region is CASSQGTVGEQYF. In DNA, the CDR3 is TGTGCCAGCAGCCAGGGGACAGTCGGCGAGCAGTACTTC.

This clone was seen once. The genes are TRBV21-1 and TRBJ2-5; TRBD1 reflects the table's D call only, with no check against the DNA. TRBV21-1 is listed as a pseudogene. The CDR3 spans 13 residues. For the CDR3, the DNA is TGTGCCAGCAGCTCGACAGGGGGAGAGACCCAGTACTTC. Translating gives CASSSTGGETQYF.

In its sample, this clone was seen once. V and J are TRBV27 and TRBJ1-2, with TRBD1 matching over 7 bases. In germline, CDR1 is MNHEY, CDR2 SMNVEV (reference sequence). This CDR3 is built from 14 residues. V lost 10 bases to trimming and J lost 7 bases; unmatched junction nucleotides: 15. The CDR3 sequence is CATKSPGGGTGYTF. CDR3 sequence (DNA): TGTGCCACCAAGTCCCCGGGAGGGGGCACTGGCTACACCTTC.

V and J are TRBV6-5 and TRBJ1-2; no firm D call. This CDR3 spans 13 amino acids. V lost 5 bases, J lost 2 bases, and 9 bases lay in between. Germline V gene lookup returns CDR1 MNHEY and CDR2 SVGAGI. CDR3 DNA sequence: TGTGCCAGCAGTATCGACGGGAACTATGGCTACACCTTC. Protein sequence: CASSIDGNYGYTF.

This clone was picked up one time. The V gene is TRBV6-1, the J gene TRBJ1-2, with a weak D call TRBD1 (5 bases). Trimming shortened V by 6 bases and J by 1 base, and 12 bases separated the two germline ends. This CDR3 region has 14 residues. Germline loops: CDR1 MNHNS, CDR2 SASEGT. DNA of the CDR3: TGTGCCAGCAGAACAGGAAATTTTAACTATGGCTACACCTTC. Translated: CASRTGNFNYGYTF.

This clone has only a few counts. This chain links TRBV11-3 with TRBJ1-2; 8 positions match TRBD1. The CDR3 runs 13 residues. The V gene end was trimmed by 3 bases and the J gene end by 10 bases; junction bases not matched to a gene: 7. The V gene's germline CDR1 is SGHNT and CDR2 YENEEA. CDR3 amino acids: CASSLMGQAAYTF. The CDR3 DNA reads TGTGCCAGCAGCTTGATGGGACAGGCTGCCTACACCTTC.

This sequence joins TRBV18 and TRBJ2-7; D is perhaps TRBD1 (6 bases). Germline CDR1 reads KGHSH; CDR2 reads LQKENI. V was pared by 2 bases and J by 6 bases, with 17 bases between. This CDR3 is built from 15 residues. In DNA form, the CDR3 reads TGTGCCAGCTCACCATCTGCAGGCCCCAGGGGCGAGCAGTACTTC. This translates into CASSPSAGPRGEQYF.

V usage is TRBV28 and J usage is TRBJ1-3; TRBD1 is a possible D gene (5 bases). This CDR3 contains 14 residues. CDR1 MDHEN and CDR2 SYDVKM come from the germline V gene. V was clipped by 6 bases and J by 4 bases, with 13 bases between them. CDR3 sequence (DNA): TGTGCCAGCAGACCTGACAGTTGGGGAAACACCATATATTTT. As protein: CASRPDSWGNTIYF.

This clone was observed a single time. The sample has other DNA sequences that encode this CDR3 too. This sequence joins TRBV9 and TRBJ2-5, with a possible D match to TRBD2 (5 bases). In germline, CDR1 is SGDLS, CDR2 YYNGEE. The CDR3 sequence is 14 residues long. Trimming removed 2 bases from V and 4 bases from J, with 12 bases in between. CDR3 DNA: TGTGCCAGCAGCGTCGGGGTTGGAGGAGAGACCCAGTACTTC. This translates into CASSVGVGGETQYF.

The chain recombines TRBV4-1 with TRBJ1-2, with 7 bases aligning to TRBD1. CDR1 is MGHRA, CDR2 YSYEKL, per germline. The CDR3 is made up of 15 amino acids. Losses at the gene ends were 0 bases for V and 10 bases for J; bases not matched to a gene: 11. The CDR3 spells CASSQDGTELCAYTF. In nucleotides, the CDR3 is TGCGCCAGCAGCCAAGATGGGACAGAGCTATGTGCCTACACCTTC.

This clone has more than one count but fewer than ten. The germline gene is not matched at one end of the junction; a read error may be the cause. Here the CDR3 reads CASSLGGLGEQFF. As DNA, the CDR3 is TGTGCTAGCAGCTTAGGCGGGTTGGGTGAGCAGTTCTTC. The chain couples TRBV7-7 to TRBJ2-1; a weak D match, TRBD2 (5 bases). The CDR3 covers 13 residues. Germline V gives CDR1 SSHAT, CDR2 FNYEAQ (reference sequence).

The CDR3 here is CASSGGQGINSPLHF. In DNA form, the CDR3 reads TGTGCCAGCAGCGGGGGACAGGGGATTAATTCACCCCTCCACTTT. The J gene is TRBJ1-6, the V gene TRBV28; 10 positions agree with TRBD1. CDR1 is MDHEN and CDR2 is SYDVKM in the germline V gene. V lost 6 bases to trimming and J lost 6 bases; unmatched junction nucleotides: 5. The CDR3 contains 15 residues.

This clone appeared a few times. The chain links TRBV29-1 to TRBJ2-3, with a tentative D call TRBD2 (5 bases). The germline gives CDR1 SQVTM, CDR2 ANQGSEA. Trimming stripped 3 bases from V and 7 bases from J, with 8 bases between. This CDR3 contains 11 residues. In DNA form, the CDR3 reads TGCAGCGTTGACCCGGACTATACGCAGTATTTT. Its translation is CSVDPDYTQYF.

The chain joins TRBV5-1 to TRBJ2-5; TRBD2 might be the D (5 bases). Trimming left V 2 bases short and J 5 bases short, with 19 bases between. CDR3 length: 16 amino acids. CDR1 is SGHRS and CDR2 is YFSETQ in the germline V gene. The DNA of the CDR3 is TGCGCCAGCAGCTTTGATGTCGGGTCATCGGGGGAGACCCAGTACTTC. Translation: CASSFDVGSSGETQYF.

The gene calls are TRBV2 and TRBJ1-2; no reliable D call. The CDR3 runs to 12 residues. V lost 8 bases to trimming and J lost 7 bases, with 14 bases between them. CDR1 is SNHLY, CDR2 FYNNEI, per germline. CDR3 residues: CASLTGPGGYTF. In DNA, the CDR3 is TGTGCCAGCTTGACCGGCCCGGGTGGCTACACCTTC.

CDR3 protein: CASGRLAGDEQYF. The CDR3 DNA sequence: TGTGCCAGCGGAAGACTAGCGGGAGACGAGCAGTACTTC. The V gene is TRBV6-1, the J gene TRBJ2-7, with 12 bases aligning to TRBD2. The trim removed 8 bases at V and 5 bases at J, leaving 4 bases unmatched. CDR3 length: 13 residues. The germline V gene encodes CDR1 MNHNS and CDR2 SASEGT.

A note on this clone: Without the conserved terminal phenylalanine or tryptophan, this CDR3 likely stems from a read error. The chain links TRBV5-4 to TRBJ1-6; a possible D gene is TRBD1 (5 bases). CDR1 and CDR2 (germline): SGHNT, YYREEE (reference sequence). The CDR3 runs 15 residues. The CDR3, as DNA: TGTGCCGGCAGCTTGGGTCAGGGCCGTAATTCACCCCTCCACCTT. This gives the protein CAGSLGQGRNSPLHL.